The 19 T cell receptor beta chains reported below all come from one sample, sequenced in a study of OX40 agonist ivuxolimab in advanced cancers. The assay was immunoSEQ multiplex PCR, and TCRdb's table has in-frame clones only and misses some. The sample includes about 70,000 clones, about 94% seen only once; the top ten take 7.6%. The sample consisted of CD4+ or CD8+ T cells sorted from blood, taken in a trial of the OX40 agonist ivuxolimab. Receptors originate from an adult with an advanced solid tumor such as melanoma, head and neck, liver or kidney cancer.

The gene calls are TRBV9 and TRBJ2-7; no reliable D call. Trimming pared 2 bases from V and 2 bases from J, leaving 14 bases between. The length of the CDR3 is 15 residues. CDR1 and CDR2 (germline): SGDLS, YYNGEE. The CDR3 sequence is CASSVGPPPAYEQYF. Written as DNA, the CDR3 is TGTGCCAGCAGCGTGGGCCCTCCCCCCGCCTACGAGCAGTACTTC.

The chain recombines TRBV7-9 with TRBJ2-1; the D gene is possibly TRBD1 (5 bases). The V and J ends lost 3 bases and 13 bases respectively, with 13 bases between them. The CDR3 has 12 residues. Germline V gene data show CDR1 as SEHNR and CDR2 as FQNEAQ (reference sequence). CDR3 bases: TGTGCCAGCAGCTTGTCCAACCAGGGTCAGTTCTTC. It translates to CASSLSNQGQFF.

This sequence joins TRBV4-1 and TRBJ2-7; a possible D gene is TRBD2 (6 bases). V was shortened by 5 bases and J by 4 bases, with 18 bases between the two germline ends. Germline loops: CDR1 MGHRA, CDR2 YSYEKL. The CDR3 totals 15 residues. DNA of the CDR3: TGCGCCAGCAGCTTCCGGGACTCACTGGTGTACGAGCAGTACTTC. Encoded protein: CASSFRDSLVYEQYF.

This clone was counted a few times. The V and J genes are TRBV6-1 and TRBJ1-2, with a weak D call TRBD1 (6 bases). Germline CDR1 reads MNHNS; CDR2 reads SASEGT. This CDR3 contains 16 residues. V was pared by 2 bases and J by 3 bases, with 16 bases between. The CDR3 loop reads CASSESFMTGYYGYTF. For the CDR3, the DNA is TGTGCCAGCAGTGAAAGTTTCATGACAGGATACTATGGCTACACCTTC.

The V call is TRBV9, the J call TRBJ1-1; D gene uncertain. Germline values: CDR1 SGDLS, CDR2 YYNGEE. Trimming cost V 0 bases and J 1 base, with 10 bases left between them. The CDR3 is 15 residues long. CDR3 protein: CASSVDGEPNTEAFF. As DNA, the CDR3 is TGTGCCAGCAGCGTAGATGGGGAGCCGAACACTGAAGCTTTCTTT. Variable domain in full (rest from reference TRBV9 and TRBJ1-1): DSGVTQTPKHLITATGQRVTLRCSPRSGDLSVYWYQQSLDQGLQFLIQYYNGEERAKGNILERFSAQQFPDLHSELNLSSLELGDSALYFCASSVDGEPNTEAFFGQGTRLTVV.

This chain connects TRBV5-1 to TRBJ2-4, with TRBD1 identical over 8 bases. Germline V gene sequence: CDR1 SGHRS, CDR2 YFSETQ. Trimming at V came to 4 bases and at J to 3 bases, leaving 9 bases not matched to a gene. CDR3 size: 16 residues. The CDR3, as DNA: TGCGCCAGCAGCCTAGGACAGGGCGAGATCAAAAACATTCAGTACTTC. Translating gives CASSLGQGEIKNIQYF.

CDR3 bases: TGTGCCAGCAGCCCATTCTTTACAGGGCTCAACGAGCAGTACTTC. The encoded protein is CASSPFFTGLNEQYF. V gene TRBV14 combines with J gene TRBJ2-7; D may be TRBD1 (6 bases). This CDR3 has 15 residues. Germline values: CDR1 SGHDN, CDR2 FVKESK. With 4 bases removed from V and 5 bases from J, the gap between germline ends came to 18 bases.

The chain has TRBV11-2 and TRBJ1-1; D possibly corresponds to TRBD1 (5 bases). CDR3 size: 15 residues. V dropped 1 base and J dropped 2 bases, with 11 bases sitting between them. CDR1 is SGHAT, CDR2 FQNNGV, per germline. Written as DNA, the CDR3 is TGTGCCAGCAGCTTAGGGAGGGGAGTTAACACTGAAGCTTTCTTT. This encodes CASSLGRGVNTEAFF.

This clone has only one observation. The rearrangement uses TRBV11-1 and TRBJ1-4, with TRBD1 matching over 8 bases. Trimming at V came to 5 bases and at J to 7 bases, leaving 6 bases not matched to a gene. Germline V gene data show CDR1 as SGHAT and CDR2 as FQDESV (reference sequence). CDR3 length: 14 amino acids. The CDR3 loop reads CASSEGQEGEKLFF. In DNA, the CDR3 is TGTGCCAGCAGCGAGGGACAGGAGGGTGAAAAACTGTTTTTT.

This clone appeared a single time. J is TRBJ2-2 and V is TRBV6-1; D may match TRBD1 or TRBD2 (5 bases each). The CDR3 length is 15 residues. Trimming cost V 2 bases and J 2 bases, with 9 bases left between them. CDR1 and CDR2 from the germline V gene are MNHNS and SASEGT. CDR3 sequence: CASSEFGANTGELFF. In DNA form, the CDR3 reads TGTGCCAGCAGTGAATTCGGGGCTAACACCGGGGAGCTGTTTTTT.

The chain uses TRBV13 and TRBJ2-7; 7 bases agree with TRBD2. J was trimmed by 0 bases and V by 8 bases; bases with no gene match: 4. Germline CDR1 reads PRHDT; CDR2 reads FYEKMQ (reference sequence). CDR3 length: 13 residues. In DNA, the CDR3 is TGTGCCAGCTGCAAGCGGGGCTCCTACGAGCAGTACTTC. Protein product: CASCKRGSYEQYF.

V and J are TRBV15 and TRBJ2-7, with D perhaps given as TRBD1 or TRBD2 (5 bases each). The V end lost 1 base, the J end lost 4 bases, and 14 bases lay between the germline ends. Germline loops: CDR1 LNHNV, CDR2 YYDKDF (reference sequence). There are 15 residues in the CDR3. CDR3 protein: CATSRVGDPKYEQYF. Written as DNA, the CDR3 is TGTGCCACCAGCAGAGTTGGGGACCCTAAATACGAGCAGTACTTC.

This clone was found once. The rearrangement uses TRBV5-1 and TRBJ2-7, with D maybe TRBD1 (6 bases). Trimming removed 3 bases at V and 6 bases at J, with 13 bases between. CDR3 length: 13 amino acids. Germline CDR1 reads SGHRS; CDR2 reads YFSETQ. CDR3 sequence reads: CASSSYRVGEQYF. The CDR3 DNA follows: TGCGCCAGCAGCTCATACAGGGTTGGCGAGCAGTACTTC.

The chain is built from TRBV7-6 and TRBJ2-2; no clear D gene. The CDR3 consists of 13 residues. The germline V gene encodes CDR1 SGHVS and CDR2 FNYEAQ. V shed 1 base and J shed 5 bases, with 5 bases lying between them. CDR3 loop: CASSLGGTGELFF. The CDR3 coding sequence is TGTGCCAGCAGCTTAGGAGGAACCGGGGAGCTGTTTTTT.

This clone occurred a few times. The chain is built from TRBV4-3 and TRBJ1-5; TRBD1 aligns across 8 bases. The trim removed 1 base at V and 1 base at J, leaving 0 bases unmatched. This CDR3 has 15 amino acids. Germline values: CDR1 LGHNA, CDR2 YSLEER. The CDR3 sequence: CASSQGQGSNQPQHF. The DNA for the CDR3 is TGCGCCAGCAGCCAAGGACAGGGGAGCAATCAGCCCCAGCATTTT.

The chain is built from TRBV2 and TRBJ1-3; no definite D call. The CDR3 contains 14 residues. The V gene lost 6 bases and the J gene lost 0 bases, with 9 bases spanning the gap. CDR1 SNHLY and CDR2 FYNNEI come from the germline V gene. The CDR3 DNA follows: TGTGCCAGCAGCACGTCGATCTCTGGAAACACCATATATTTT. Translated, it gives CASSTSISGNTIYF.

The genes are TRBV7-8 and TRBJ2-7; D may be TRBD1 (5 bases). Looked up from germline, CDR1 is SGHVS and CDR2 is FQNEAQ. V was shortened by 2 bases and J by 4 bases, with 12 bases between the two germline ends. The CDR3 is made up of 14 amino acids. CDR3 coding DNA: TGTGCCAGCAGCTTACCAGGGTCGAGATACGAGCAGTACTTC. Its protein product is CASSLPGSRYEQYF. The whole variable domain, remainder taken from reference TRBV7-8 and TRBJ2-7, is GAGVSQSPRYKVAKRGQDVALRCDPISGHVSLFWYQQALGQGPEFLTYFQNEAQLDKSGLPSDRFFAERPEGSVSTLKIQRTQQEDSAVYLCASSLPGSRYEQYFGPGTRLTVT.

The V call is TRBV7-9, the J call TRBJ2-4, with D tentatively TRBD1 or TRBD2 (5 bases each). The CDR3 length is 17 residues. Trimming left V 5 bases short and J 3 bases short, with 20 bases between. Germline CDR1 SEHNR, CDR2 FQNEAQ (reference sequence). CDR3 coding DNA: TGTGCCAGCAGCCCCCTTGGGGGTGGAGTAGGCAAAAACATTCAGTACTTC. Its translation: CASSPLGGGVGKNIQYF.

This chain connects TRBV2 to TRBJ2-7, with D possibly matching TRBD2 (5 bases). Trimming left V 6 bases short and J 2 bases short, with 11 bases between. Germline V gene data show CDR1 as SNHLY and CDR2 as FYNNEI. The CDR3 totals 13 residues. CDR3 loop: CASRQGLTYEQYF. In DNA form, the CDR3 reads TGTGCCAGCAGACAAGGACTGACCTACGAGCAGTACTTC. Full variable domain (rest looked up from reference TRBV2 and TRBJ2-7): EPEVTQTPSHQVTQMGQEVILRCVPISNHLYFYWYRQILGQKVEFLVSFYNNEISEKSEIFDDQFSVERPDGSNFTLKIRSTKLEDSAMYFCASRQGLTYEQYFGPGTRLTVT.